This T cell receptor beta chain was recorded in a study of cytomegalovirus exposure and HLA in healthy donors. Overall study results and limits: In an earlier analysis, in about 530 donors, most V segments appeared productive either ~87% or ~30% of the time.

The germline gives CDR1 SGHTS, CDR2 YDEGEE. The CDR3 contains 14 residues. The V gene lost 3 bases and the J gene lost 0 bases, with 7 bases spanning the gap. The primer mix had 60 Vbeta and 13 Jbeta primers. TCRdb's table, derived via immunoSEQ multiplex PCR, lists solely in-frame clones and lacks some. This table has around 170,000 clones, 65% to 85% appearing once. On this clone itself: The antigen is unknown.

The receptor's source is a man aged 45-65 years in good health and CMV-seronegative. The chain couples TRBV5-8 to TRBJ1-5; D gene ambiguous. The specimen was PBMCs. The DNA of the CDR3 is TGTGCCAGCAGCTCCAGGAATAGCAATCAGCCCCAGCATTTT. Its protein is CASSSRNSNQPQHF.